This T cell receptor beta chain was obtained from a study of blood T cell repertoires in COVID-19. In this sample, this clone turned up many times. In the authors' methods: Nucleated cell counts were estimated from reference gene primer amplification. Some clones are missing from TCRdb's copy, which holds only in-frame ones; the method was immunoSEQ multiplex PCR. That table is the source of V, J and clone size, and D and trimming were worked out from the DNA. The sample carries about 150,000 clones, approximately 78% recorded once. Germline CDR1 and CDR2: LNHDA and SQIVND (reference sequence). The germline V and J ends were trimmed by 8 bases and 4 bases, with 14 bases remaining between them. This CDR3 has 14 amino acids.

This chain links TRBV19 with TRBJ2-2; D possibly corresponds to TRBD2 (5 bases). Sequencing was carried out using peripheral blood. This TCR was recovered from a man older than 75 with acute or convalescent COVID-19. The CDR3 nucleotides read TGTGCCAGTCTCCGGGGTAGTGGCACCGGGGAGCTGTTTTTT. Its translation is CASLRGSGTGELFF.